Shown below are 27 T cell receptor beta chains from a single sample sequenced in a study of blood T cell repertoires in COVID-19. The protocol was immunoSEQ multiplex PCR, while the TCRdb copy is restricted to in-frame clones and leaves out a portion. This sample has 120,000 or so clones, with around nine tenths found just once. Sequencing was carried out using peripheral blood. The receptors were gathered from a woman between 45 and 60 years old with active or convalescent COVID-19.

The chain links TRBV5-4 to TRBJ2-5; possible D gene TRBD2, 6 bases. V shed 4 bases and J shed 4 bases, with 17 bases lying between them. The germline CDR1 and CDR2 sequences are SGHNT and YYREEE (reference sequence). This CDR3 has 15 amino acids. CDR3 bases: TGTGCCAGCAGCCGTAGCGGAAACGGGAGAGAGACCCAGTACTTC. This encodes CASSRSGNGRETQYF.

V gene TRBV7-8 combines with J gene TRBJ2-3, with D possibly being TRBD2 (5 bases). With 4 bases removed from V and 0 bases from J, the gap between germline ends came to 20 bases. This CDR3 has 18 amino acids. The V gene's germline CDR1 is SGHVS and CDR2 FQNEAQ. In DNA, the CDR3 is TGTGCCAGCAGCTGGCCCCACGGGGTGGATACTAGCACAGATACGCAGTATTTT. This encodes CASSWPHGVDTSTDTQYF.

This chain joins TRBV9 and TRBJ1-3; possible D gene TRBD1, 5 bases. Germline loops: CDR1 SGDLS, CDR2 YYNGEE. The CDR3 extends over 17 amino acids. Between the trimmed V and J ends, which lost 3 bases and 0 bases, there was a span of 16 bases. In DNA form, the CDR3 reads TGTGCCAGCAGCGCCTGGACGGGGGGGATCTCTGGAAACACCATATATTTT. It translates to CASSAWTGGISGNTIYF.

The CDR3 DNA reads TGTGCCAGTAGCCGGTTCGGGGGGACAGGGAATAGGAAGCGTCGGCCCCAGCATTTT. Its translation: CASSRFGGTGNRKRRPQHF. The genes are TRBV19 and TRBJ1-5; 9 bases agree with TRBD1. The CDR3 extends over 19 amino acids. CDR1 is LNHDA, CDR2 SQIVND, per germline (reference sequence). V was clipped by 6 bases and J by 9 bases; unmatched bases: 24.

This clone was seen a single time. The chain couples TRBV5-4 to TRBJ1-2; a weak D match, TRBD1 (5 bases). CDR3 length: 14 residues. The germline V and J ends were trimmed by 6 bases and 0 bases, with 12 bases remaining between them. Germline loops: CDR1 SGHNT, CDR2 YYREEE (reference sequence). CDR3 region: CASNRGGTNYGYTF. CDR3 sequence (DNA): TGTGCCAGCAACCGGGGGGGGACTAACTATGGCTACACCTTC.

This sequence joins TRBV7-2 and TRBJ2-7; maybe TRBD1 (6 bases). Per the germline V gene, CDR1 is SGHTA and CDR2 is FQGNSA. Trimming stripped 5 bases from V and 0 bases from J, with 11 bases between. The CDR3 has 14 residues. CDR3 bases: TGTGCCAGCAGCCCGGGACATAGCTCCTACGAGCAGTACTTC. Amino acid sequence: CASSPGHSSYEQYF.

The V gene is TRBV19, the J gene TRBJ2-5; weak D call: TRBD1 (6 bases). Germline values: CDR1 LNHDA, CDR2 SQIVND (reference sequence). The length of the CDR3 is 15 residues. The ends were cut back, 5 bases at V and 2 bases at J, with 15 bases in the middle. The CDR3 is CASSPGTIAQETQYF. The DNA for the CDR3 is TGTGCCAGTAGTCCGGGGACAATTGCGCAAGAGACCCAGTACTTC. The whole variable domain, filled in from reference TRBV19 and TRBJ2-5, reads DGGITQSPKYLFRKEGQNVTLSCEQNLNHDAMYWYRQDPGQGLRLIYYSQIVNDFQKGDIAEGYSVSREKKESFPLTVTSAQKNPTAFYLCASSPGTIAQETQYFGPGTRLLVL.

The rearrangement links TRBV10-3 to TRBJ1-5, with D unresolved. The V gene's germline CDR1 is ENHRY and CDR2 SYGVKD. This CDR3 is built from 12 residues. V was shortened by 6 bases and J by 0 bases, with 3 bases between the two germline ends. This CDR3 reads CAISNSNQPQHF. The CDR3 DNA reads TGTGCCATCAGCAATAGCAATCAGCCCCAGCATTTT.

This sequence joins TRBV19 and TRBJ2-5, with D perhaps TRBD2 (6 bases). Germline V gives CDR1 LNHDA, CDR2 SQIVND (reference sequence). V was cut by 4 bases and J by 5 bases, with 11 bases left in between. CDR3 size: 13 residues. Here the CDR3 reads CASSSSREETQYF. The CDR3 coding sequence is TGTGCCAGTAGTAGCTCTCGGGAGGAGACCCAGTACTTC.

The rearrangement links TRBV30 to TRBJ1-6; 7 positions match TRBD1. CDR1 and CDR2 (germline): GTSNPN, SVGIG (reference sequence). This CDR3 has 12 residues. The V gene end was trimmed by 7 bases and the J gene end by 8 bases; junction bases not matched to a gene: 5. The CDR3 DNA reads as TGTGCCTCCGACAGGGTGGATTCACCCCTCCACTTT. Its protein is CASDRVDSPLHF.

The V gene is TRBV6-1, the J gene TRBJ2-3; tentative D call: TRBD1 (6 bases). From germline, CDR1 is MNHNS and CDR2 SASEGT. V was trimmed by 2 bases and J by 2 bases, leaving 11 bases between them. CDR3 length: 15 residues. CDR3 coding DNA: TGTGCCAGCAGTGAACGAGACAGGCTCACAGATACGCAGTATTTT. Translation gives CASSERDRLTDTQYF.

V usage is TRBV24-1 and J usage is TRBJ1-2, with D perhaps matching TRBD1 (5 bases). Trimming shortened V by 4 bases and J by 2 bases, and 10 bases separated the two germline ends. There are 14 residues in the CDR3. Germline CDR1 reads KGHDR; CDR2 reads SFDVKD. CDR3 sequence (DNA): TGTGCCACCAGTGACTACAGGATCAACTATGGCTACACCTTC. This codes for CATSDYRINYGYTF.

The CDR3 spells CASSQGGGRATDTQYF. The CDR3 nucleotides read TGCGCCAGCAGCCAAGGTGGCGGGAGGGCCACAGATACGCAGTATTTT. The chain joins TRBV4-3 to TRBJ2-3; 9 nucleotides agree with TRBD2. The CDR3 contains 16 residues. With V trimmed by 1 base and J by 2 bases, 4 bases remained unmatched. Germline CDR1 and CDR2: LGHNA and YSLEER.

As DNA, the CDR3 is TGTGCCATCACCTTAGACAGGGCGGGAAACACAGATACGCAGTATTTT. Translating gives CAITLDRAGNTDTQYF. This chain links TRBV10-3 with TRBJ2-3; D is perhaps TRBD1 (7 bases). Germline assignment: CDR1 ENHRY and CDR2 SYGVKD. The length of the CDR3 is 16 residues. The germline V and J ends were trimmed by 7 bases and 2 bases, with 19 bases remaining between them.

The chain uses TRBV29-1 and TRBJ1-1; 7 nucleotides line up with TRBD1. The CDR3 runs to 13 residues. The V gene's germline CDR1 is SQVTM and CDR2 ANQGSEA. V gave up 5 bases and J gave up 6 bases; unmatched junction bases: 9. The CDR3 protein is CSVFRDSVAEAFF. The CDR3 DNA is TGCAGCGTTTTCAGGGACAGCGTCGCTGAAGCTTTCTTT.

J is TRBJ1-1 and V is TRBV12-2; TRBD1 was called by the table and not checked on the DNA. TRBV12-2 is marked as a pseudogene. The CDR3 length is 14 residues. The CDR3 DNA reads as TGTGCAAGTCGCTTAGCGGCCAGGAACACTGAAGCTTTCTTT. Protein sequence: CASRLAARNTEAFF.

This clone was observed a single time. The chain uses TRBV29-1 and TRBJ1-1; D is undetermined. There are 12 residues in the CDR3. CDR1 is SQVTM and CDR2 is ANQGSEA in the germline V gene. V was cut by 0 bases and J by 1 base, with 3 bases left in between. The CDR3 DNA follows: TGCAGCGTTGAAGACAGGAACACTGAAGCTTTCTTT. It codes for CSVEDRNTEAFF. Full variable domain (remainder filled in from reference TRBV29-1 and TRBJ1-1): SAVISQKPSRDICQRGTSLTIQCQVDSQVTMMFWYRQQPGQSLTLIATANQGSEATYESGFVIDKFPISRPNLTFSTLTVSNMSPEDSSIYLCSVEDRNTEAFFGQGTRLTVV.

This chain uses TRBV30 with TRBJ1-5; the D gene is possibly TRBD1 (6 bases). Trimming removed 5 bases at V and 7 bases at J, with 18 bases between. Germline CDR1 is GTSNPN and CDR2 is SVGIG (reference sequence). The CDR3 consists of 14 residues. CDR3 DNA sequence: TGTGCCTGGGGGCCCCCCCCAGGGGTCCAGCCCCAGCATTTT. Protein sequence: CAWGPPPGVQPQHF.

The chain has TRBV28 and TRBJ1-1; possibly TRBD1 for D (5 bases). CDR1 and CDR2 (germline): MDHEN, SYDVKM. V dropped 2 bases and J dropped 11 bases, with 15 bases sitting between them. This CDR3 comprises 13 residues. CDR3 residues: CASSLGDQGWAFF. CDR3 bases: TGTGCCAGCAGTTTAGGCGACCAGGGTTGGGCTTTCTTT.

This clone appeared once. V usage is TRBV10-3 and J usage is TRBJ2-2, with 10 nucleotides matching TRBD2. Germline assignment: CDR1 ENHRY and CDR2 SYGVKD. V shed 6 bases and J 1 base; nucleotides not matched to a gene: 5. The CDR3 runs 16 residues. CDR3 sequence: CAIRIASGRNTGELFF. The CDR3 coding sequence is TGTGCCATCAGAATCGCTAGCGGGAGGAACACCGGGGAGCTGTTTTTT.

This chain links TRBV11-2 with TRBJ1-2; maybe TRBD1 (6 bases). This CDR3 region has 15 residues. The ends were cut back, 1 base at V and 2 bases at J, with 11 bases in the middle. In germline, CDR1 is SGHAT, CDR2 FQNNGV. CDR3 loop: CASSLAAGANYGYTF. The DNA for the CDR3 is TGTGCCAGCAGCTTAGCCGCAGGGGCCAACTATGGCTACACCTTC.

The count of this clone is one. This chain joins TRBV2 and TRBJ2-5, with TRBD2 matching 11 bases. The CDR3 contains 15 residues. Germline lookup yields CDR1 SNHLY and CDR2 FYNNEI. The ends lost 6 bases at V and 3 bases at J; junction bases unmatched: 6. CDR3 sequence reads: CASSPLAGVKETQYF. The CDR3 nucleotides read TGTGCCAGCAGCCCACTAGCGGGAGTGAAAGAGACCCAGTACTTC.

Only one count was recorded for this clone. V is TRBV11-3 and J is TRBJ2-1; the D gene is possibly TRBD2 (7 bases). The CDR3 spans 15 residues. The germline V gene has CDR1 SGHNT and CDR2 YENEEA. Between the trimmed V and J ends, which lost 2 bases and 6 bases, there was a span of 14 bases. The CDR3 sequence: CASSLSRGPLNEQFF. CDR3 coding DNA: TGTGCCAGCAGCTTATCGCGGGGGCCCCTCAATGAGCAGTTCTTC.

This clone occurred a few times. This chain uses TRBV5-6 with TRBJ2-1; D unclear. Per the germline V gene, CDR1 is SGHDT and CDR2 is YYEEEE. The V end lost 1 base, the J end lost 6 bases, and 2 bases lay between the germline ends. The CDR3 extends over 11 amino acids. CDR3 loop: CASSLRNEQFF. Here the CDR3 DNA reads TGTGCCAGCAGCTTGCGCAATGAGCAGTTCTTC.

Written as DNA, the CDR3 is TGTGCCAGCAGTTTAAGAGGGGACAGGGCTGGCTACGAGCAGTACTTC. It codes for CASSLRGDRAGYEQYF. The chain carries TRBV27 and TRBJ2-7; 9 bases are shared with TRBD1. Per germline, CDR1 MNHEY and CDR2 SMNVEV (reference sequence). Losses at the gene ends were 2 bases for V and 3 bases for J; bases not matched to a gene: 8. The CDR3 contains 16 residues.

The chain couples TRBV5-1 to TRBJ2-5; 11 bases align to TRBD2. CDR1 is SGHRS, CDR2 YFSETQ, per germline. This CDR3 is 15 amino acids long. Losses at the gene ends were 4 bases for V and 5 bases for J; bases not matched to a gene: 7. The DNA of the CDR3 is TGCGCCAGCAGCCTGGCTCTAGCGGGAGGTGAGACCCAGTACTTC. The encoded protein is CASSLALAGGETQYF.

There are a few counts of this clone. The chain links TRBV27 to TRBJ1-5; D uncertain. There are 13 residues in the CDR3. Germline V gene sequence: CDR1 MNHEY, CDR2 SMNVEV (reference sequence). The V gene lost 0 bases and the J gene lost 4 bases, with 4 bases spanning the gap. The CDR3 DNA sequence: TGTGCCAGCAGTTTATCCCGGAATCAGCCCCAGCATTTT. Protein: CASSLSRNQPQHF.